The present TCR beta chain was sequenced within a study of blood T cells in healthy people across ages. Study-wide results and limits: Older individuals had lower TCR beta diversity per million T cells (the decline was roughly linear). Observed TCR beta diversity showed a strong correlation with the percentage of naive T cells as measured by flow cytometry.

This clonotype was detected a few times. The antigen is undetermined. There were healthy Caucasian individuals from Russia, aged roughly 6 to 90, serving as donors. PCR was performed a second time for roughly 7 to 12 cycles using a sample-barcoded 5' primer and a J-beta primer mix. Each CDR3 protein is one row after TCRdb ran MiXCR on the 5' RACE reads. This table has just over 1 million distinct CDR3 sequences, more than 35% appearing once. V was clipped by 2 bases and J by 0 bases, with 8 bases between them. The CDR3 loop spans 15 amino acids. Germline V CDR1 and CDR2: SGHVS, FQNEAQ. The clonotype comes from a woman aged 60-75 years in good health. This chain joins TRBV7-8 and TRBJ2-4, with unresolved D. Sequencing used blood. The CDR3 nucleotides read TGTGCCAGCAGCTTATCGGATCTAGCCAAAAACATTCAGTACTTC. This sequence encodes CASSLSDLAKNIQYF.